This TCR beta chain was identified during a study of beta chain features in type 1 diabetes. General observations from the study: Over-representation of high TCR-expressing cells was a possible consequence of cDNA sequencing. Researchers report that Type 1 diabetes patients had moderately but significantly shorter TCRB CDR3s across all four CD4+ subsets.

Staining for CD45RO/CCR7/CD25/CD127/CD95/CD27 allowed sorting of CD4+ naive, central memory, regulatory and stem cell-like memory cells. This clone was picked up a small number of times. Its antigen is still unknown. The germline V and J ends were trimmed by 6 bases and 7 bases, with 10 bases remaining between them. The CDR3 is made up of 12 amino acids. The germline gives CDR1 MNHNY, CDR2 SVGAGI (reference sequence). Expressed TCRB transcripts were sequenced because the entire RNA isolate underwent reverse transcription. The table came from immunoSEQ multiplex PCR; TCRdb's copy has only in-frame clones and leaves some out. The sample contains some 410,000 clones, 14% of which appear only once.

The TCR sequence derives from a man aged 25-45 years in good health. Sequencing input: naive CD4+ T cells from blood. The rearrangement links TRBV6-6 to TRBJ2-1; D ambiguous. DNA of the CDR3: TGTGCCAGCAGCCCGCTTTCGAATGAGCAGTTCTTC. It translates to CASSPLSNEQFF.